This T cell receptor beta chain was identified during a study of response to subunit inactivated influenza vaccine. One entry per CDR3 protein results from TCRdb running MiXCR on the RT-PCR reads. The table records about 650,000 distinct CDR3 sequences, approximately 14% of them present only once. The germline V and J ends were trimmed by 6 bases and 0 bases, with 15 bases remaining between them. The length of the CDR3 is 17 residues. Germline CDR1 and CDR2: SNHLY and FYNNEI. The sequenced sample was PBMCs from blood, obtained 14 to 15 days before vaccination. The clonotype was recovered from a man in his fifties who received an inactivated influenza vaccine. The rearrangement uses TRBV2 and TRBJ1-6; D remains ambiguous. The CDR3 sequence: CASRVDTYRSYNSPLHF. The CDR3, as DNA: TGTGCCAGCAGGGTAGACACGTACCGCTCCTATAATTCACCCCTCCACTTT.